The 30 T cell receptor beta chains in this list originate from one sample, sequenced in a study of blood T cell repertoires in COVID-19. The assay was immunoSEQ multiplex PCR, and TCRdb's table has in-frame clones only and misses some. The sample carries tens of thousands of clones, approximately 86% recorded once. Sequenced sample: peripheral blood. The source is a woman older than 75 with acute or convalescent COVID-19.

The genes are TRBV18 and TRBJ1-5, with D perhaps TRBD1 (5 bases). Looked up from germline, CDR1 is KGHSH and CDR2 is LQKENI. This CDR3 contains 13 residues. Trimming took 2 bases from V and 10 from J, leaving 12 bases between them. The CDR3 loop is CASSPGASSPQHF. The CDR3 coding sequence is TGTGCCAGCTCACCAGGGGCGAGCTCTCCCCAGCATTTT.

V usage is TRBV21-1 and J usage is TRBJ1-6; the table assigns TRBD1, which was not confirmed against the DNA. TRBV21-1 is flagged as a pseudogene. The CDR3 spans 17 residues. The CDR3 bases are TGTGCCAGCAGCAAGCGACCGTGGGACAGGGGATATTCACCCCTCCACTTT. Translated: CASSKRPWDRGYSPLHF.

The rearrangement joins TRBV5-4 to TRBJ1-3; a possible D gene is TRBD1 (5 bases). Trimming shortened V by 6 bases and J by 4 bases, and 17 bases separated the two germline ends. Germline CDR1 is SGHNT and CDR2 is YYREEE (reference sequence). The CDR3 totals 15 residues. In DNA form, the CDR3 reads TGTGCCAGCACCCTCCAGGGCCCATCAGGAAACACCATATATTTT. As protein: CASTLQGPSGNTIYF.

The table lists this clone with a count of one. The V call is TRBV6-6, the J call TRBJ2-2, with 7 bases that match TRBD1. The CDR3 sequence is 15 residues long. V trimming: 8 bases; J trimming: 6 bases; junction bases outside the gene matches: 12. Germline V lookup: CDR1 MNHNY, CDR2 SVGAGI (reference sequence). The CDR3 spells CASERGDSGAGELFF. The CDR3 bases are TGTGCCAGCGAAAGAGGGGACAGTGGTGCCGGGGAGCTGTTTTTT.

The chain has TRBV5-1 and TRBJ1-2; D may be TRBD1 (6 bases). Trimming took 2 bases from V and 2 from J, leaving 13 bases between them. Germline assignment: CDR1 SGHRS and CDR2 YFSETQ. The CDR3 extends over 15 amino acids. The CDR3 loop is CASSLRQGTNYGYTF. CDR3 bases: TGCGCCAGCAGCTTACGTCAGGGGACGAACTATGGCTACACCTTC.

This CDR3 is CASSRGQFNQPQHF. CDR3 bases: TGTGCCAGCAGTCGAGGACAGTTCAATCAGCCCCAGCATTTT. The rearrangement uses TRBV6-2 or TRBV6-3 and TRBJ1-5; tentative D call: TRBD1 (6 bases). Germline CDR1 and CDR2: MNHEY and SVGEGT. V dropped 5 bases and J dropped 3 bases, with 11 bases sitting between them. The CDR3 has 14 residues.

The chain recombines TRBV24-1 with TRBJ2-2, with D possibly matching TRBD2 (7 bases). V shed 10 bases and J shed 13 bases, with 18 bases lying between them. CDR3 length equals 12 residues. Germline CDR1 and CDR2: KGHDR and SFDVKD. The CDR3 here is CATGGGRPPLFF. The DNA of the CDR3 is TGTGCCACGGGGGGGGGCCGCCCCCCGCTGTTTTTT.

The rearrangement joins TRBV5-6 to TRBJ1-6; TRBD1 might be the D (5 bases). Germline V gene sequence: CDR1 SGHDT, CDR2 YYEEEE. The CDR3 loop spans 15 amino acids. Trimming took 3 bases from V and 10 from J, leaving 17 bases between them. The CDR3 DNA reads as TGTGCCAGCAGCTCACCCCAGGGCCGCAGGTCACCCCTCCACTTT. Translated: CASSSPQGRRSPLHF.

The chain uses TRBV3-1 (or the pseudogene TRBV3-2) and TRBJ1-1; D may be TRBD1 (5 bases). The CDR3 covers 15 residues. CDR1 and CDR2 from the germline V gene are LGHDT and YNNKEL (reference sequence). With 3 bases removed from V and 0 bases from J, the gap between germline ends came to 11 bases. In DNA, the CDR3 is TGTGCCAGCAGCCAGTCTGGACAAATGAACACTGAAGCTTTCTTT. As protein: CASSQSGQMNTEAFF.

The chain joins TRBV5-1 to TRBJ2-3; 8 bases map to TRBD1. The germline V gene encodes CDR1 SGHRS and CDR2 YFSETQ. This CDR3 is 15 amino acids long. V lost 3 bases to trimming and J lost 3 bases; unmatched junction nucleotides: 6. The CDR3 region has the DNA TGCGCCAGCAGCTCGCAGGGGGCAAGGACAGATACGCAGTATTTT. Protein: CASSSQGARTDTQYF.

This chain links TRBV11-2 with TRBJ2-5; TRBD2 matches 9 bases. Per the germline V gene, CDR1 is SGHAT and CDR2 is FQNNGV. Trimming took 7 bases from V and 4 from J; bases not matched to a gene: 13. CDR3 size: 16 residues. CDR3 amino acids: CASNRGTSLAPETQYF. The CDR3 nucleotides are TGTGCCAGCAACCGGGGGACTAGCTTGGCCCCAGAGACCCAGTACTTC.

This chain connects TRBV27 to TRBJ1-1; 8 bases agree with TRBD1. Looked up from germline, CDR1 is MNHEY and CDR2 is SMNVEV (reference sequence). Trimming cost V 7 bases and J 1 base; bases outside gene matches: 8. This CDR3 is 15 amino acids long. The DNA of the CDR3 is TGTGCCAGCACCCCTAGGGACAGGCCGAACACTGAAGCTTTCTTT. It codes for CASTPRDRPNTEAFF.

The rearrangement joins TRBV6-5 to TRBJ2-6, with D tentatively TRBD1 (6 bases). Trimming took 8 bases from V and 0 from J, leaving 8 bases between them. Germline CDR1 and CDR2: MNHEY and SVGAGI. The CDR3 is 14 amino acids. The CDR3 reads CASLQGSGANVLTF. CDR3 DNA: TGTGCCAGCCTACAGGGCTCTGGGGCCAACGTCCTGACTTTC.

This clone was recorded only once. The chain combines TRBV9 with TRBJ2-4, with D possibly TRBD2 on 7 matching bases. Germline CDR1 and CDR2: SGDLS and YYNGEE. CDR3 length equals 16 residues. The V and J ends lost 3 bases and 1 base respectively, with 14 bases between them. CDR3 nucleotide sequence: TGTGCCAGCAGCGCTACTGCGGGGGCGGCCAAAAACATTCAGTACTTC. This translates into CASSATAGAAKNIQYF. Looking up the rest from reference TRBV9 and TRBJ2-4 gives the full variable domain: DSGVTQTPKHLITATGQRVTLRCSPRSGDLSVYWYQQSLDQGLQFLIQYYNGEERAKGNILERFSAQQFPDLHSELNLSSLELGDSALYFCASSATAGAAKNIQYFGAGTRLSVL.

V usage is TRBV2 and J usage is TRBJ1-3, with 7 bases fitting TRBD1. Trimming took 4 bases from V and 0 from J; bases not matched to a gene: 6. The CDR3 runs 16 residues. Germline values: CDR1 SNHLY, CDR2 FYNNEI. CDR3 sequence reads: CASSADRAYSGNTIYF. CDR3 DNA sequence: TGTGCCAGCAGTGCTGACAGGGCCTACTCTGGAAACACCATATATTTT.

This chain connects TRBV28 to TRBJ1-4, with TRBD1 identical over 9 bases. The junction had 5 bases not matched to a gene; V was cut back by 4 bases and J by 8 bases. CDR1 and CDR2 (germline): MDHEN, SYDVKM. The CDR3 loop spans 14 amino acids. CDR3 amino acids: CASSSPDRGEKLFF. The DNA of the CDR3 is TGTGCCAGCAGTTCGCCGGACAGGGGCGAAAAACTGTTTTTT.

The V gene is TRBV6-1, the J gene TRBJ2-7; 13 nucleotides agree with TRBD2. CDR1 is MNHNS and CDR2 is SASEGT in the germline V gene. The CDR3 has 17 amino acids. Losses at the gene ends were 4 bases for V and 2 bases for J; bases not matched to a gene: 8. The CDR3 sequence is CASSALAGGPVTYEQYF. DNA of the CDR3: TGTGCCAGCAGTGCACTAGCGGGGGGGCCTGTAACCTACGAGCAGTACTTC.

The chain has TRBV2 and TRBJ1-3; D remains ambiguous. Looked up from germline, CDR1 is SNHLY and CDR2 is FYNNEI. Trimming stripped 8 bases from V and 0 bases from J, with 8 bases between. The CDR3 totals 13 residues. CDR3 sequence: CASLQDSGNTIYF. The CDR3 coding sequence is TGTGCCAGCTTACAAGACTCTGGAAACACCATATATTTT.

This chain connects TRBV18 to TRBJ1-4; D is perhaps TRBD1 (5 bases). Trimming stripped 3 bases from V and 6 bases from J, with 11 bases between. The CDR3 totals 14 residues. The V gene's germline CDR1 is KGHSH and CDR2 LQKENI. The CDR3 coding sequence is TGTGCCAGCTCACCTTCAGGGTTTGATGAAAAACTGTTTTTT. It codes for CASSPSGFDEKLFF. The full variable domain, rest sourced from reference TRBV18 and TRBJ1-4, is NAGVMQNPRHLVRRRGQEARLRCSPMKGHSHVYWYRQLPEEGLKFMVYLQKENIIDESGMPKERFSAEFPKEGPSILRIQQVVRGDSAAYFCASSPSGFDEKLFFGSGTQLSVL.

V usage is TRBV5-1 and J usage is TRBJ2-5; 8 positions match TRBD1. This CDR3 is 13 amino acids long. V was pared by 4 bases and J by 8 bases, with 7 bases of the junction left unmatched. CDR1 SGHRS and CDR2 YFSETQ come from the germline V gene. This CDR3 is CASSPDRVFTQYF. DNA of the CDR3: TGCGCCAGCAGCCCGGACAGGGTTTTTACCCAGTACTTC.

V usage is TRBV29-1 and J usage is TRBJ1-2, with D tentatively TRBD1 (5 bases). Germline V lookup: CDR1 SQVTM, CDR2 ANQGSEA. The V end lost 3 bases, the J end lost 5 bases, and 10 bases lay between the germline ends. The CDR3 totals 12 residues. The CDR3: CSVETGGYGYTF. The CDR3 region has the DNA TGCAGCGTTGAGACGGGGGGATATGGCTACACCTTC.

The rearrangement uses TRBV27 and TRBJ1-2, with TRBD1 identical over 8 bases. With 3 bases clipped from V and 5 bases from J, the junction kept 8 bases outside the gene matches. The CDR3 consists of 15 residues. CDR1 and CDR2 from the germline V gene are MNHEY and SMNVEV (reference sequence). The CDR3 coding sequence is TGTGCCAGCAGTTTGGTAGGACAGGGTCCGTATGGCTACACCTTC. Translation: CASSLVGQGPYGYTF.

This clone is a singleton in its sample. This chain uses TRBV6-5 with TRBJ2-7; the D gene is possibly TRBD1 (6 bases). CDR3 length equals 13 residues. Germline CDR1 is MNHEY and CDR2 is SVGAGI. Trimming pared 1 base from V and 6 bases from J, leaving 10 bases between. The CDR3 loop reads CASSYFTGSEQYF. CDR3 sequence (DNA): TGTGCCAGCAGTTACTTTACAGGGTCCGAGCAGTACTTC.

This clone came up a few times. This CDR3 is also generated by other DNA sequences in the sample. The V gene is TRBV18, the J gene TRBJ2-3; 9 nucleotides line up with TRBD1. The CDR3 totals 14 residues. V gave up 2 bases and J gave up 4 bases; unmatched junction bases: 1. Germline CDR1 KGHSH, CDR2 LQKENI. In DNA, the CDR3 is TGTGCCAGCTCACCAGGGACAGGGTCAGATACGCAGTATTTT. It codes for CASSPGTGSDTQYF.

The chain joins TRBV7-8 to TRBJ2-7; 10 bases match TRBD2. CDR3 length: 16 amino acids. After removal of 5 bases from V and 1 base from J, the junction contained 8 bases not matched to a gene. Germline V gene lookup returns CDR1 SGHVS and CDR2 FQNEAQ. The CDR3 coding sequence is TGTGCCAGCAGCCCCCGGGATAGCGGGGGGTCCTACGAGCAGTACTTC. It codes for CASSPRDSGGSYEQYF.

The chain carries TRBV5-1 and TRBJ2-2; 7 bases fit TRBD1. V was pared by 4 bases and J by 0 bases, with 6 bases of the junction left unmatched. The CDR3 has 16 residues. The germline CDR1 and CDR2 sequences are SGHRS and YFSETQ. CDR3 coding DNA: TGCGCCAGCAGCCCGGGACAGAACGCGAACACCGGGGAGCTGTTTTTT. Protein: CASSPGQNANTGELFF. Full variable domain (rest looked up from reference TRBV5-1 and TRBJ2-2): KAGVTQTPRYLIKTRGQQVTLSCSPISGHRSVSWYQQTPGQGLQFLFEYFSETQRNKGNFPGRFSGRQFSNSRSEMNVSTLELGDSALYLCASSPGQNANTGELFFGEGSRLTVL.

The V and J genes are TRBV5-1 and TRBJ1-1; no clear D. The CDR3 totals 14 residues. V lost 0 bases and J lost 1, with 7 bases in between. Germline V CDR1 and CDR2: SGHRS, YFSETQ. The CDR3 reads CASSLDSGNTEAFF. The CDR3 region has the DNA TGCGCCAGCAGCTTGGATTCCGGGAACACTGAAGCTTTCTTT.

CDR3 in amino acids: CASRQGKGNQPQHF. The CDR3 DNA sequence: TGTGCCAGTAGACAGGGAAAAGGCAATCAGCCCCAGCATTTT. The chain employs TRBV19 and TRBJ1-5, with D possibly matching TRBD1 (6 bases). The CDR3 extends over 14 amino acids. The ends were cut back, 6 bases at V and 2 bases at J, with 11 bases in the middle. The germline CDR1 and CDR2 sequences are LNHDA and SQIVND (reference sequence).

V is TRBV28 and J is TRBJ2-1, with D maybe TRBD1 (7 bases). From germline, CDR1 is MDHEN and CDR2 SYDVKM. The V end was cut by 3 bases, the J end by 8 bases, with 17 bases between. The CDR3 is 15 amino acids. CDR3 amino acids: CASSFDRAEGDEQFF. The CDR3 DNA sequence: TGTGCCAGCAGTTTCGACAGGGCGGAGGGAGATGAGCAGTTCTTC.

This clone was observed a handful of times. The genes are TRBV2 and TRBJ1-5, with D possibly matching TRBD1 (5 bases). Per the germline V gene, CDR1 is SNHLY and CDR2 is FYNNEI. This CDR3 contains 13 residues. The ends were cut back, 6 bases at V and 7 bases at J, with 13 bases in the middle. The CDR3 coding sequence is TGTGCCAGCAGCCCGACGGGGGGGCAGCCCCAGCATTTT. Translating gives CASSPTGGQPQHF.